This T cell receptor (beta chain) was retrieved from a study of blood T cell repertoires in COVID-19. At the level of the study: PBMCs, B-cell-depleted T cells, or T cells were the source of the cDNA or gDNA that made up the material.

The junction had 6 bases not matched to a gene; V was cut back by 5 bases and J by 1 base. The CDR3 loop spans 15 amino acids. The germline CDR1 and CDR2 sequences are LGHDT and YNNKEL (reference sequence). The repertoire was sequenced with immunoSEQ multiplex PCR; TCRdb's copy has only in-frame clones and lacks some. The sample has about 80,000 clones, about four fifths seen once. The chain joins TRBV3-1 (or the pseudogene TRBV3-2) to TRBJ2-7; 9 bases are a match to TRBD1. The specimen was peripheral blood. This receptor was identified in an older man with acute or convalescent COVID-19. The CDR3 protein is CASSFPGQGSYEQYF. CDR3 DNA: TGTGCCAGCAGCTTCCCGGGACAGGGATCCTACGAGCAGTACTTC.